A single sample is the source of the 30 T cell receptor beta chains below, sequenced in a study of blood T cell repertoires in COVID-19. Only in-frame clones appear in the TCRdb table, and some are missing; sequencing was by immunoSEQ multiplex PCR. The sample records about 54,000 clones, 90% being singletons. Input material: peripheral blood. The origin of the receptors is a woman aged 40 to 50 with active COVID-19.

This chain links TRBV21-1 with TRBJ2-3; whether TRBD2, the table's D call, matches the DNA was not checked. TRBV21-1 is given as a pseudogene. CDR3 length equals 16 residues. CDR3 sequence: CASSAVVAGFTDTQYF. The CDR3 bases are TGTGCCAGCAGCGCGGTGGTAGCGGGTTTCACAGATACGCAGTATTTT.

In DNA form, the CDR3 reads TGTGCCAGCAGCTTAGGGGCCGCCTCAATGAACACTGAAGCTTTCTTT. Translating it yields CASSLGAASMNTEAFF. The rearrangement joins TRBV11-2 to TRBJ1-1; D is ambiguous. CDR3 length: 16 amino acids. V shed 1 base and J shed 0 bases, with 12 bases lying between them. CDR1 and CDR2 (germline): SGHAT, FQNNGV.

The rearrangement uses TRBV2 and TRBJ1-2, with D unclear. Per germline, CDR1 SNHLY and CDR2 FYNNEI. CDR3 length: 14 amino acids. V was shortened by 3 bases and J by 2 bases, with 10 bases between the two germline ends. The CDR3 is CASSDPPENYGYTF. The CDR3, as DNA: TGTGCCAGCAGTGACCCGCCGGAGAACTATGGCTACACCTTC. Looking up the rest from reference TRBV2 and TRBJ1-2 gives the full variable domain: EPEVTQTPSHQVTQMGQEVILRCVPISNHLYFYWYRQILGQKVEFLVSFYNNEISEKSEIFDDQFSVERPDGSNFTLKIRSTKLEDSAMYFCASSDPPENYGYTFGSGTRLTVV.

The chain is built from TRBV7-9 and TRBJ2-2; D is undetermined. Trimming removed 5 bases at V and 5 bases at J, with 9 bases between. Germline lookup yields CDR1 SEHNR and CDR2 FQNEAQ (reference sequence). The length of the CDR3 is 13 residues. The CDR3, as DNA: TGTGCCAGCAGCGCGACTCAAACCGGGGAGCTGTTTTTT. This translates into CASSATQTGELFF.

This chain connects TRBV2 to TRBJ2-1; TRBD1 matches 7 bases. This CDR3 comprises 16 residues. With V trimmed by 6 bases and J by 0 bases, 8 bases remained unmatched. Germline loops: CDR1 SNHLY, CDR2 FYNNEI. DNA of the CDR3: TGTGCCAGCAGAGGGATGACAGGGAGCTCCTACAATGAGCAGTTCTTC. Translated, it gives CASRGMTGSSYNEQFF. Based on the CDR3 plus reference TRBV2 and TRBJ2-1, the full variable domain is EPEVTQTPSHQVTQMGQEVILRCVPISNHLYFYWYRQILGQKVEFLVSFYNNEISEKSEIFDDQFSVERPDGSNFTLKIRSTKLEDSAMYFCASRGMTGSSYNEQFFGPGTRLTVL.

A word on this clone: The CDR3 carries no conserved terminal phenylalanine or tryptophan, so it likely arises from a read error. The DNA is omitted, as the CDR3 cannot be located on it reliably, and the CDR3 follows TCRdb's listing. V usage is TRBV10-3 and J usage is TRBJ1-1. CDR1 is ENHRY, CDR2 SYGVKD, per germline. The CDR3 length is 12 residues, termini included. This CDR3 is CAISDSAWGFMV.

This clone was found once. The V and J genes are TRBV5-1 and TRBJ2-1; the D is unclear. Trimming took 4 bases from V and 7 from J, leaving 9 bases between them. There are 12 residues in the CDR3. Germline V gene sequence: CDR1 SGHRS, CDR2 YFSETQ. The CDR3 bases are TGCGCCAGCAGCGAAGACGGGAATGAGCAGTTCTTC. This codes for CASSEDGNEQFF.

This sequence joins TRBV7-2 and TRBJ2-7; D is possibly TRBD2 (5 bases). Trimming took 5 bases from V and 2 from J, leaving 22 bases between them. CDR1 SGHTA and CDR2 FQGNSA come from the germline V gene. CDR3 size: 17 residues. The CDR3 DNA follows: TGTGCCAGCAGCCTTCGCTCTCTGCCGGGGATCCCCTACGAGCAGTACTTC. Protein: CASSLRSLPGIPYEQYF.

In DNA form, the CDR3 reads TGTGCCAGCAGTTTGTTAGAGGGAGGGGAGCTGTTTTTT. Its translation: CASSLLEGGELFF. The chain couples TRBV12-3 or TRBV12-4 to TRBJ2-2; possibly TRBD2 for D (5 bases). CDR3 length: 13 amino acids. V was trimmed by 3 bases and J by 8 bases, leaving 10 bases between them.

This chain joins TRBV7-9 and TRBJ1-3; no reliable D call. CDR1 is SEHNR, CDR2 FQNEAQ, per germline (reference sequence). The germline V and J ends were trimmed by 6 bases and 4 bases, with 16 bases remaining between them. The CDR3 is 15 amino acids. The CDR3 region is CASSPARGIGNTIYF. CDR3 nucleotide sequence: TGTGCCAGCAGTCCCGCACGCGGGATCGGAAACACCATATATTTT.

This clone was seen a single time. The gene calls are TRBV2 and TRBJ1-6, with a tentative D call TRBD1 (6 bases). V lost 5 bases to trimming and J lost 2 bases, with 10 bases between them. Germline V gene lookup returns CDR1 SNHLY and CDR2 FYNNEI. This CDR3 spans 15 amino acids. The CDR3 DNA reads TGTGCCAGCAGTATACAGGGAACCTATAATTCACCCCTCCACTTT. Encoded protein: CASSIQGTYNSPLHF.

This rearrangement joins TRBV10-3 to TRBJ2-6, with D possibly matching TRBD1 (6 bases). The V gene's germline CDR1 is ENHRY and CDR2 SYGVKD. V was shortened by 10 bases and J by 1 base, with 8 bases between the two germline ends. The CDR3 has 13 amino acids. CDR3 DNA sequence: TGTGCCAGCACAGGGTCTGGGGCCAACGTCCTGACTTTC. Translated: CASTGSGANVLTF.

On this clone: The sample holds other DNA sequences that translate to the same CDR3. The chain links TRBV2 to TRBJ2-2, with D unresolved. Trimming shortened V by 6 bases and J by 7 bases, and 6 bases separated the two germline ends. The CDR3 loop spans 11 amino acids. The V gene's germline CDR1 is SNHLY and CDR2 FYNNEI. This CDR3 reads CASRYSGELFF. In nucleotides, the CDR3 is TGTGCCAGCAGGTACAGCGGGGAGCTGTTTTTT.

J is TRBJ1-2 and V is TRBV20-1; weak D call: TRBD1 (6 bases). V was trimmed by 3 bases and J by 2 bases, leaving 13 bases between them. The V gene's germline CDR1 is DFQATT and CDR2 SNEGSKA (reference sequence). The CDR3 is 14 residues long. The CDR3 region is CSASPLGGNYGYTF. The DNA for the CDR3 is TGCAGTGCTAGTCCCCTTGGGGGCAACTATGGCTACACCTTC.

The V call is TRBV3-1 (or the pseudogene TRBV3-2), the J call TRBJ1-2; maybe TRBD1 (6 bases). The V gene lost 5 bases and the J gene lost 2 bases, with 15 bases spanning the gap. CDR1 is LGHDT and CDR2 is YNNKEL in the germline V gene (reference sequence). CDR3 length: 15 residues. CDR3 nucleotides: TGTGCCAGCAGCTCCCCTTCCACAGGGAACTATGGCTACACCTTC. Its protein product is CASSSPSTGNYGYTF.

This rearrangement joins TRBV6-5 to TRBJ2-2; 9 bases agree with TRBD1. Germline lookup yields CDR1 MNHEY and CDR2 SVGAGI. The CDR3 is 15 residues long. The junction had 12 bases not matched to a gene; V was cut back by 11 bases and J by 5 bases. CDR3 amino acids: CAAAAQTGGTGELFF. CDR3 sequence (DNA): TGTGCCGCTGCGGCCCAGACAGGGGGAACCGGGGAGCTGTTTTTT.

Here the CDR3 reads CASRDRPVIRGGYTF. The CDR3 DNA is TGTGCCTCACGGGACAGGCCTGTTATCCGAGGGGGCTACACCTTC. The chain carries TRBV6-5 and TRBJ1-2; 8 positions agree with TRBD1. V shed 11 bases, J shed 8 bases, and the junction held 19 bases outside the gene matches. The CDR3 runs 15 residues. CDR1 and CDR2 (germline): MNHEY, SVGAGI.

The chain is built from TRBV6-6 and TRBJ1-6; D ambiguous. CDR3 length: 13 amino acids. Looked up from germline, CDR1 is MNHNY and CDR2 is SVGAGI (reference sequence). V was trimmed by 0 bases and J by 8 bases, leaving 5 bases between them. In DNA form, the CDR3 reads TGTGCCAGCAGTTACTCGATAGATTCACCCCTCCACTTT. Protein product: CASSYSIDSPLHF.

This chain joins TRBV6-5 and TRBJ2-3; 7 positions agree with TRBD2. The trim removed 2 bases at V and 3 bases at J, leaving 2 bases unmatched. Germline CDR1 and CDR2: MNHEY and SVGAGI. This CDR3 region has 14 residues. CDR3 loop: CASSYGGVTDTQYF. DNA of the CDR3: TGTGCCAGCAGTTACGGGGGGGTAACAGATACGCAGTATTTT.

CDR3 DNA: TGTGCCAGCTCGGGGATAGGACAGGGGACTATCTACGAGCAGTACTTC. Translation: CASSGIGQGTIYEQYF. The chain employs TRBV27 and TRBJ2-7, with 9 bases fitting TRBD1. J lost 3 bases, V lost 8 bases, and 14 bases had no gene match. The CDR3 consists of 16 residues. Germline-derived CDR1 and CDR2 are MNHEY and SMNVEV (reference sequence).

The CDR3 coding sequence is TGTGCCAGCAGCCCGACAGAGCGCGTTGATGGCTACACCTTC. Protein: CASSPTERVDGYTF. The chain links TRBV7-9 to TRBJ1-2; perhaps TRBD1 as D (5 bases). Per the germline V gene, CDR1 is SEHNR and CDR2 is FQNEAQ (reference sequence). Between the trimmed V and J ends, which lost 5 bases and 6 bases, there was a span of 16 bases. The CDR3 sequence is 14 residues long.

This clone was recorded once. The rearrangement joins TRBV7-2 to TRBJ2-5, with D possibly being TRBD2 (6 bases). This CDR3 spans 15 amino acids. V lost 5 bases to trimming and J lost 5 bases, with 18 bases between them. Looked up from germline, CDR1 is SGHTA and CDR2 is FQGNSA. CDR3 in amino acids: CASSRRGGAPETQYF. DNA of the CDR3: TGTGCCAGCAGCCGGAGGGGTGGGGCCCCGGAGACCCAGTACTTC.

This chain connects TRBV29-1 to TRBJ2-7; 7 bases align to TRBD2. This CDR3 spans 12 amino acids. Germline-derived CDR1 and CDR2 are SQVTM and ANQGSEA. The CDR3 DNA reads TGCACCGCGGGGGTCTCTCCGGGGGAGCAGTACTTC. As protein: CTAGVSPGEQYF.

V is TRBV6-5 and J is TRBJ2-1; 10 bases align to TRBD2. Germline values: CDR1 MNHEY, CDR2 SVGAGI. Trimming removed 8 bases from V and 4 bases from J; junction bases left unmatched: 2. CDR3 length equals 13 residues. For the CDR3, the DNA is TGTGCCAGCCGGACTAGCGGTTACAATGAGCAGTTCTTC. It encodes CASRTSGYNEQFF.

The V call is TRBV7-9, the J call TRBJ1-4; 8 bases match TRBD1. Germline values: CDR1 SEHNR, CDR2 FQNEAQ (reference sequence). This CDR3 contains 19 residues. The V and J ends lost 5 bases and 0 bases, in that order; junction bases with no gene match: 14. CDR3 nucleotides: TGTGCCAGCAGCATTGGACAGGGCTATACCTTTGCAACTAATGAAAAACTGTTTTTT. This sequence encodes CASSIGQGYTFATNEKLFF.

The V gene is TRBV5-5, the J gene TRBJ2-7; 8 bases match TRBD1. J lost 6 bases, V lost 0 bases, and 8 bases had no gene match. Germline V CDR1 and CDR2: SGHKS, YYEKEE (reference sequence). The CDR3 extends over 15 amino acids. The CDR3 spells CASSLGSGGSGEQYF. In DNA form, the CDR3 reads TGTGCCAGCAGCTTGGGTTCAGGGGGCTCGGGCGAGCAGTACTTC.

The CDR3 DNA sequence: TGCGCCAGCAGCCAAGAGCCGAACAGGTACGAGCAGTACTTC. The encoded protein is CASSQEPNRYEQYF. V and J are TRBV4-1 and TRBJ2-7; possibly TRBD1 for D (5 bases). Germline V gene sequence: CDR1 MGHRA, CDR2 YSYEKL. The germline V and J ends were trimmed by 0 bases and 4 bases, with 10 bases remaining between them. This CDR3 has 14 amino acids.

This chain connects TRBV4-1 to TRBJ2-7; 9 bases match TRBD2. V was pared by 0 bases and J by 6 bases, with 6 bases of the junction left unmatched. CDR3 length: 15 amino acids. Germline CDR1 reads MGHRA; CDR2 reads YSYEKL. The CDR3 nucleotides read TGCGCCAGCAGCCAAGAGGCTAGCGGGGTTATCGAGCAGTACTTC. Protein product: CASSQEASGVIEQYF.

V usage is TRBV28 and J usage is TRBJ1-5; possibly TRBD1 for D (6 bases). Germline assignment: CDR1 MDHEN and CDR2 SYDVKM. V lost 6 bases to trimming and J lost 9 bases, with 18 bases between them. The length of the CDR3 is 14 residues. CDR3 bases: TGTGCCAGCAGCCTACAGGGTGGGTTGCGGCCCCAGCATTTT. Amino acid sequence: CASSLQGGLRPQHF.

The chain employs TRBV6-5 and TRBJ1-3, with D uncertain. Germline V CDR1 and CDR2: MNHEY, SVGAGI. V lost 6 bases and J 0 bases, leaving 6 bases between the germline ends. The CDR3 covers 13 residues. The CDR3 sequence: CASRADSGNTIYF. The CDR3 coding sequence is TGTGCCAGCAGGGCGGACTCTGGAAACACCATATATTTT.